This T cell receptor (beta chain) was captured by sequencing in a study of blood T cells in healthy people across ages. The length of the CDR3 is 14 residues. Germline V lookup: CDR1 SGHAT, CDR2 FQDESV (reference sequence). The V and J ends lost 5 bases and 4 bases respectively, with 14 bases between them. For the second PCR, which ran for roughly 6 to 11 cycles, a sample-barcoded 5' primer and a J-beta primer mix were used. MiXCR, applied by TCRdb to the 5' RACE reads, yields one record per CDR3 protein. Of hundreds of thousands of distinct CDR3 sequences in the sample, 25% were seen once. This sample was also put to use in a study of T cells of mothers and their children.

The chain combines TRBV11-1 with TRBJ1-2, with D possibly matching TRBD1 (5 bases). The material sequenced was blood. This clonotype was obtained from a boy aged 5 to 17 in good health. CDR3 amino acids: CASSGTLSGYGYTF. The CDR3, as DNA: TGTGCCAGCAGCGGGACGCTCTCCGGCTATGGCTACACCTTC. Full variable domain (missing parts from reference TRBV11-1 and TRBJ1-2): EAEVAQSPRYKITEKSQAVAFWCDPISGHATLYWYRQILGQGPELLVQFQDESVVDDSQLPKDRFSAERLKGVDSTLKIQPAELGDSAMYLCASSGTLSGYGYTFGSGTRLTVV.